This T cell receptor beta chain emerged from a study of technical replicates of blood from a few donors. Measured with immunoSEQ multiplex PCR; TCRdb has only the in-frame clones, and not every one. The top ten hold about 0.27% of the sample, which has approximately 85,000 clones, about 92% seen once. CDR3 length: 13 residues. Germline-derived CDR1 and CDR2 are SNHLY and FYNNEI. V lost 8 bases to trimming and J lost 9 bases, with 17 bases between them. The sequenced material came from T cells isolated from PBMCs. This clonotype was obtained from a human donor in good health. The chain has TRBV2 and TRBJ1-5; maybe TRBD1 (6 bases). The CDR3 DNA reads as TGTGCCAGCTGTAGTCAGGGGTGGGGGCCCCAGCATTTT. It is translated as CASCSQGWGPQHF. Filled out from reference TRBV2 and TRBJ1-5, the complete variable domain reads EPEVTQTPSHQVTQMGQEVILRCVPISNHLYFYWYRQILGQKVEFLVSFYNNEISEKSEIFDDQFSVERPDGSNFTLKIRSTKLEDSAMYFCASCSQGWGPQHFGDGTRLSIL.